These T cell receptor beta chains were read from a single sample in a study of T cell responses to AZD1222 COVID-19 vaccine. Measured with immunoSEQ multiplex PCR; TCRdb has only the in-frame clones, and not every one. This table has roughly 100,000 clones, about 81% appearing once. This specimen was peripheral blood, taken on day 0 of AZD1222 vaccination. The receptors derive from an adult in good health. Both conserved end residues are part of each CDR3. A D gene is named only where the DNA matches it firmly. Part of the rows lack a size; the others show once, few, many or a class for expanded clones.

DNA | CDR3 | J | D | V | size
TGCGCCAGCAGCCCCCTCCGGGGGGCCTATGGCTACACCTTC | CASSPLRGAYGYTF | TRBJ1-2 | NA | TRBV5-1 | NA
TGTGCCAGCAGCCAAGATAGAACAGGACGGCACTTC | CASSQDRTGRHF | TRBJ2-7 | NA | TRBV3-1/TRBV3-2 | NA
TGTGCCAGCAGCATAGGAGGGGGCGGCTATGGCTACACCTTC | CASSIGGGGYGYTF | TRBJ1-2 | TRBD1 | TRBV11-2 | NA
TGTGCCAGCAGCTTAGGTCCGTACCGTCTGTGGGAGCAGTTCTTC | CASSLGPYRLWEQFF | TRBJ2-1 | NA | TRBV7-2 | NA
TGTGCCAGCAGCTTAGGGCTGAATCAGCCCCAGCATTTT | CASSLGLNQPQHF | TRBJ1-5 | NA | TRBV5-4 | NA
TGTGCCAGCTCACCACCGCAGGGTTACACCGGGGAGCTGTTTTTT | CASSPPQGYTGELFF | TRBJ2-2 | NA | TRBV18 | NA
TGTGCCAGCAGTGATGGCTCGACAGGGTACACTGAAGCTTTCTTT | CASSDGSTGYTEAFF | TRBJ1-1 | TRBD1 | TRBV6-1 | NA
TGTGCCAGCAGCTTCACCGGGACTAGCGGGGGGGCCAACTATGAGCAGTTCTTC | CASSFTGTSGGANYEQFF | TRBJ2-1 | TRBD2 | TRBV2 | NA
TGTGCCAGCAGCCGGGTACCTTCAGAGACCCAGTACTTC | CASSRVPSETQYF | TRBJ2-5 | NA | TRBV6-5 | NA
TGTGCCAGCAGCTTCGACAGGGGGCGCAGCGGGGAGCTGTTTTTT | CASSFDRGRSGELFF | TRBJ2-2 | TRBD1 | TRBV13 | NA
TGTGCCAGCAGCTTAGTGTCTGGCGGGGAAACTAATGAAAAACTGTTTTTT | CASSLVSGGETNEKLFF | TRBJ1-4 | NA | TRBV7-9 | NA
TGCAGCGTTGAAGACATGTGGAACACCATATATTTT | CSVEDMWNTIYF | TRBJ1-3 | NA | TRBV29-1 | NA
TGTGCCAGCAGCCTCGGTGGTAGCGGGGCCGAGCAGTTCTTC | CASSLGGSGAEQFF | TRBJ2-1 | TRBD2 | TRBV3-1/TRBV3-2 | NA
TGTGCCTCGGCCAGGGTCCTGAACACTGAAGCTTTCTTT | CASARVLNTEAFF | TRBJ1-1 | NA | TRBV19 | NA
TGTGCCAGCAGTGAACTCGGCAGGGGGAACACCGGGGAGCTGTTTTTT | CASSELGRGNTGELFF | TRBJ2-2 | NA | TRBV25-1 | NA
TGTGCCAGCAGCCAACGGGACAGCATTTCCTACGAGCAGTACTTC | CASSQRDSISYEQYF | TRBJ2-7 | TRBD1 | TRBV7-9 | NA
TGTGCCAGCAGCTTAGTTTTGGCAGAGCAGTTCTTC | CASSLVLAEQFF | TRBJ2-1 | NA | TRBV7-9 | NA
TGTGCCAGCAGGGCAGCTAGCGGAGGGAAAGAGACCCAGTACTTC | CASRAASGGKETQYF | TRBJ2-5 | TRBD2 | TRBV28 | NA
TGTGCCAGCAGCTCCGGGCCCATATTCTACAATGAGCAGTTCTTC | CASSSGPIFYNEQFF | TRBJ2-1 | NA | TRBV11-2 | NA
TGTGCCAGTAGTAATTACAATGAGCAGTTCTTC | CASSNYNEQFF | TRBJ2-1 | NA | TRBV19 | few
TGTGCCATCAGTGAGTCTGGGGGGGACACCGGGGAGCTGTTTTTT | CAISESGGDTGELFF | TRBJ2-2 | TRBD2 | TRBV10-3 | NA
TGTGCCAGCAGGGAGGGACAGTTATATGGCTACACCTTC | CASREGQLYGYTF | TRBJ1-2 | TRBD1 | TRBV2 | NA
TGTGCCAGCAGCTTGCGTGGTACTGAAGCTTTCTTT | CASSLRGTEAFF | TRBJ1-1 | NA | TRBV5-4 | NA
TGCAGCGTGGTGGGACAGTTTAACACTGAAGCTTTCTTT | CSVVGQFNTEAFF | TRBJ1-1 | TRBD1 | TRBV29-1 | NA
TGTGCCAGCTCACCCTCAAGGGGAAACCAAGAGACCCAGTACTTC | CASSPSRGNQETQYF | TRBJ2-5 | NA | TRBV18 | NA
TGTGCCAGCAGCTTGGAAAGGAGCAACTATGGCTACACCTTC | CASSLERSNYGYTF | TRBJ1-2 | NA | TRBV5-8 | NA
TGTGCCAGCAGCCCGGACATGAACACTGAAGCTTTCTTT | CASSPDMNTEAFF | TRBJ1-1 | NA | TRBV4-2 | NA
TGTGCCAGCAGGCTACCGGGACTAGCGGGGGGACAAGAGACCCAGTACTTC | CASRLPGLAGGQETQYF | TRBJ2-5 | TRBD2 | TRBV2 | NA
TGCGCCAGCAGCCAAGACCAGGGGTACAGTGAAAAACTGTTTTTT | CASSQDQGYSEKLFF | TRBJ1-4 | NA | TRBV4-3 | NA
TGCGCCAGCAGCCAAGTGTCTAGCGGGGTGAATGAGCAGTTCTTC | CASSQVSSGVNEQFF | TRBJ2-1 | TRBD2 | TRBV4-3 | NA
TGCAGCGTTGAAGATCTTAACCGGGAGGTCGGCAGGACCGACTGCGAGCAGTACTTC | CSVEDLNREVGRTDCEQYF | TRBJ2-7 | TRBD2 | TRBV29-1 | NA
TGTGCCAGTAGTATAGGATTGCTGAACACTGAAGCTTTCTTT | CASSIGLLNTEAFF | TRBJ1-1 | NA | TRBV19 | NA
TGTGCCAGCACGGGGGTTCTAACTGAAGCTTTCTTT | CASTGVLTEAFF | TRBJ1-1 | NA | TRBV2 | once
TGTGCCAGCAGTCTCTCGTCGAGGCCCCAGCATTTT | CASSLSSRPQHF | TRBJ1-5 | NA | TRBV6-2/TRBV6-3 | NA
TGTGCCTGGATAAGGTGGGCCCTGAGGGGGAACACTGAAGCTTTCTTT | CAWIRWALRGNTEAFF | TRBJ1-1 | NA | TRBV30 | NA
TGTGCCAGCAGTCCCCCGAGCCGTATGAACACTGAAGCTTTCTTT | CASSPPSRMNTEAFF | TRBJ1-1 | NA | TRBV7-9 | NA
TGTGCCAGCTCTCACAAGGGGGACGTTCGGAACTATGGCTACACCTTC | CASSHKGDVRNYGYTF | TRBJ1-2 | NA | TRBV18 | NA
TGTGCCAGCTCACCGGGACTTTTGGATGGCTACACCTTC | CASSPGLLDGYTF | TRBJ1-2 | NA | TRBV18 | NA
TGCGCCAGCAGCTTCCCCCGAGGTAGCGGGATTTCCTACAATGAGCAGTTCTTC | CASSFPRGSGISYNEQFF | TRBJ2-1 | TRBD2 | TRBV5-1 | few
TGTGCCAGCAGCCCAGAGGGTAGGGCTTTCTTT | CASSPEGRAFF | TRBJ1-1 | NA | TRBV7-9 | NA
TGTGCCAGCAGCTCGGAGAACCGGGGGACTGAAGCTTTCTTT | CASSSENRGTEAFF | TRBJ1-1 | NA | TRBV5-4 | NA
TGTGCCAGCAGTTCCGGAGAAGAGACCCAGTACTTC | CASSSGEETQYF | TRBJ2-5 | NA | TRBV12-3/TRBV12-4 | NA
TGTGCAAGTCGCTTAGAGCCGGCTGACACCTTC | CASRLEPADTF | TRBJ1-2 | NA | TRBV12-2 | NA
TGTGCCAGTAGTATGGGGGACAGGCACACCGGGGAGCTGTTTTTT | CASSMGDRHTGELFF | TRBJ2-2 | TRBD1 | TRBV19 | NA
TGTGCCAGCAGTGAAATAAGCACAGCCAACACCGGGGAGCTGTTTTTT | CASSEISTANTGELFF | TRBJ2-2 | NA | TRBV6-1 | NA
TGTGCCAGCAGCTTTGGAGGGTACACTGAAGCTTTCTTT | CASSFGGYTEAFF | TRBJ1-1 | NA | TRBV5-4 | few
TGTGCCAGTAGTATCGGGACAGGGGACAACTATGGCTACACCTTC | CASSIGTGDNYGYTF | TRBJ1-2 | TRBD1 | TRBV19 | NA
TGTGCCAGTAGTATAAATGGTGTCAGGGAGGATGGCTACACCTTC | CASSINGVREDGYTF | TRBJ1-2 | NA | TRBV19 | NA
TGTGCCAGCAGCCCACCGGACAGATTTCCCTATGGCTACACCTTC | CASSPPDRFPYGYTF | TRBJ1-2 | NA | TRBV25-1 | NA
TGTGCCAGCAGTGAAGCGGCGGTTTTAGAGACCCAGTACTTC | CASSEAAVLETQYF | TRBJ2-5 | NA | TRBV2 | NA
TGTGCCAGCAGCGTTAGCTTCGGAAATAATTCACCCCTCCACTTT | CASSVSFGNNSPLHF | TRBJ1-6 | NA | TRBV9 | NA
TGTGCCAGCAGCCAAGTAGGGTATAATTCACCCCTCCACTTT | CASSQVGYNSPLHF | TRBJ1-6 | NA | TRBV14 | NA
TGTGCCAGCAGCGAACTAGGCCGGGGAAGCACAGATACGCAGTATTTT | CASSELGRGSTDTQYF | TRBJ2-3 | NA | TRBV25-1 | NA
TGTGCCAGCAGCTCGGGACTAGCGACTAGCTCCTACAATGAGCAGTTCTTC | CASSSGLATSSYNEQFF | TRBJ2-1 | TRBD2 | TRBV11-2 | NA
TGTGCCAGCGGAAGTCTCCCGAACACTGAAGCTTTCTTT | CASGSLPNTEAFF | TRBJ1-1 | NA | TRBV2 | NA
TGTGCCTGGAGGCAGGGATCTAATAATTCACCCCTCCACTTT | CAWRQGSNNSPLHF | TRBJ1-6 | NA | TRBV30 | NA